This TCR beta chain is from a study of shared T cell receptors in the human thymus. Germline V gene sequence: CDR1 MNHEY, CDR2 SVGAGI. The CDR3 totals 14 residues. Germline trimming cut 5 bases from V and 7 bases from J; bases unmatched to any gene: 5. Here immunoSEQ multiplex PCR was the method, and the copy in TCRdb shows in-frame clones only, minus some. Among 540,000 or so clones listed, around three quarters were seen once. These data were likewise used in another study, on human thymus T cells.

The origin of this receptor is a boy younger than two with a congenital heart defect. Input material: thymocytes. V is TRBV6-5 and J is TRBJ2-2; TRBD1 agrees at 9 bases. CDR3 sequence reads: CASSGTGRDGELFF. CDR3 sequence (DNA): TGTGCCAGCAGTGGGACAGGGAGGGACGGGGAGCTGTTTTTT.